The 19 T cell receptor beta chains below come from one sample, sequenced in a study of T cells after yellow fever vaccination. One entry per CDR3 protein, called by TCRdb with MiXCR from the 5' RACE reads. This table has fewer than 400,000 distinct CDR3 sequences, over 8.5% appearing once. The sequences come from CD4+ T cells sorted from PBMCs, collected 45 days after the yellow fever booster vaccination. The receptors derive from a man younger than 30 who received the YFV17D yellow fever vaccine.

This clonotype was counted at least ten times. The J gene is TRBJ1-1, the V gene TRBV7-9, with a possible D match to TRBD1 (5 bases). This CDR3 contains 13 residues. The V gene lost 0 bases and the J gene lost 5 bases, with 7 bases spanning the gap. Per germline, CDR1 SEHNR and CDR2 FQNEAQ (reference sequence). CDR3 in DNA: TGTGCCAGCAGCTTAGCGGGGGTGACTGAAGCTTTCTTT. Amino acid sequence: CASSLAGVTEAFF.

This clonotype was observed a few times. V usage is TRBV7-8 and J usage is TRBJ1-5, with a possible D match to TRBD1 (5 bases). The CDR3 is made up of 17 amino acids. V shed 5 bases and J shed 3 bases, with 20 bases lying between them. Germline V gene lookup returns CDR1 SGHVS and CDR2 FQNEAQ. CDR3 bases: TGTGCCAGCAGCCCCCGTCCGGACGGGGGTTTCAATCAGCCCCAGCATTTT. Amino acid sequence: CASSPRPDGGFNQPQHF.

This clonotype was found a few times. This CDR3 is CASSSTGNNSPLHF. CDR3 DNA sequence: TGTGCCAGCAGTTCTACAGGGAACAATTCACCCCTCCACTTT. The V and J genes are TRBV12-3 or TRBV12-4 and TRBJ1-6; TRBD1 might be the D (6 bases). V shed 4 bases and J shed 7 bases, with 11 bases lying between them. There are 14 residues in the CDR3.

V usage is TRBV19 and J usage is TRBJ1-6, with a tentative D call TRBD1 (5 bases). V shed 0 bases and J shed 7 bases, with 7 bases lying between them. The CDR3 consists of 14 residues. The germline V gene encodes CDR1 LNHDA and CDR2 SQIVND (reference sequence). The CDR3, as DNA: TGTGCCAGTAGTATAGAGCCAGGGAATTCACCCCTCCACTTT. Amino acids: CASSIEPGNSPLHF.

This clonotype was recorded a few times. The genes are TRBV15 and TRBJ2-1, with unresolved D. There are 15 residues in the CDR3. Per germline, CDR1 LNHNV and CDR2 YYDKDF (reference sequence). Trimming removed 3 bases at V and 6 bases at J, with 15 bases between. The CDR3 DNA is TGTGCCACCAGCAGCGGAAGATTACCAGGCAATGAGCAGTTCTTC. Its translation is CATSSGRLPGNEQFF.

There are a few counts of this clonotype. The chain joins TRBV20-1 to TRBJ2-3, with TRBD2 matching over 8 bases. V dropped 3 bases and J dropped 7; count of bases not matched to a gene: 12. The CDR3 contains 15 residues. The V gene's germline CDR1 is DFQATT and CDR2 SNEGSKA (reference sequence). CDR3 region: CSARGPRGGTYTQYF. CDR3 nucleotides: TGCAGTGCTAGGGGGCCTCGGGGGGGTACGTATACGCAGTATTTT.

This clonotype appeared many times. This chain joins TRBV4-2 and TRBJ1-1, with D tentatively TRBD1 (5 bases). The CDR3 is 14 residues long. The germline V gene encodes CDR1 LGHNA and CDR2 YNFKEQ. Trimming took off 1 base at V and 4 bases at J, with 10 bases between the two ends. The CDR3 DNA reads TGTGCCAGCAGCCAAGGATTAGGGACCACTGAAGCTTTCTTT. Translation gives CASSQGLGTTEAFF.

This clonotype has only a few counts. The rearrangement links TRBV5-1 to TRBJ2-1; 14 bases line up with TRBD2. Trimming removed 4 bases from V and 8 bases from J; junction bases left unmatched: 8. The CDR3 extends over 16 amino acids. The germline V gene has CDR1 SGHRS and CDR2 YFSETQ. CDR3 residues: CASSPPGLAGGHEQFF. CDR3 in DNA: TGCGCCAGCAGCCCGCCTGGACTAGCGGGGGGTCATGAGCAGTTCTTC.

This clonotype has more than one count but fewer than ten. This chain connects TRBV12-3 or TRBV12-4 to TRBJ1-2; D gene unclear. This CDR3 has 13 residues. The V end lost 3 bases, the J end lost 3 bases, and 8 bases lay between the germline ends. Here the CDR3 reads CASSFGGDYGYTF. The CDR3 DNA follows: TGTGCCAGCAGTTTTGGCGGGGACTATGGCTACACCTTC.

The CDR3 DNA follows: TGCAGTGCTAAGGACCCGGGACTATTTTACAATGAGCAGTTCTTC. As protein: CSAKDPGLFYNEQFF. The V call is TRBV20-1, the J call TRBJ2-1; 7 positions agree with TRBD2. Losses at the gene ends were 4 bases for V and 4 bases for J; bases not matched to a gene: 10. From germline, CDR1 is DFQATT and CDR2 SNEGSKA (reference sequence). The CDR3 consists of 15 residues.

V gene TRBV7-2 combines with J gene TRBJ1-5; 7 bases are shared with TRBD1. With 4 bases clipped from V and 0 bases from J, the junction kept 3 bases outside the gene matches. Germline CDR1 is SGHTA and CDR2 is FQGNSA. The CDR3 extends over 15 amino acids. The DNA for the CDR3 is TGTGCCAGCAGCTCGGGACAGCATAGCAATCAGCCCCAGCATTTT. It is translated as CASSSGQHSNQPQHF.

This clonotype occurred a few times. This CDR3 is CATSRAGQGPKNIQYF. The CDR3 DNA follows: TGTGCCACCAGCAGAGCCGGGCAAGGGCCGAAAAACATTCAGTACTTC. The rearrangement links TRBV15 to TRBJ2-4; no firm D call. CDR1 and CDR2 from the germline V gene are LNHNV and YYDKDF (reference sequence). CDR3 length: 16 residues. V was clipped by 1 base and J by 4 bases, with 14 bases between them.

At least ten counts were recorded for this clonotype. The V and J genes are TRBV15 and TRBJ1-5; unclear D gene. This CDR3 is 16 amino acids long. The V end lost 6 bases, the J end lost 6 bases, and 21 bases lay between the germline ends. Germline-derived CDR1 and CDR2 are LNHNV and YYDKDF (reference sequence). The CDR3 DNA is TGTGCCACCAGTTTGAGCCTGGGAAGGGAGGGTCAGCCCCAGCATTTT. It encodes CATSLSLGREGQPQHF.

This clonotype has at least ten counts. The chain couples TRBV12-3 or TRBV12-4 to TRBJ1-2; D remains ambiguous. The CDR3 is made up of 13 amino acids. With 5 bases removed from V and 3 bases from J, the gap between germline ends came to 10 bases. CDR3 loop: CASSPNPDYGYTF. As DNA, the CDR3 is TGTGCCAGCAGTCCGAACCCCGACTATGGCTACACCTTC.

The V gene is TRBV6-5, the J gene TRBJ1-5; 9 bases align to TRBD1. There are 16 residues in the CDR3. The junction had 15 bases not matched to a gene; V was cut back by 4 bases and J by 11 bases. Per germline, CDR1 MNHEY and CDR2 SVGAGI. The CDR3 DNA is TGTGCCAGCAGTTCCCTCGGGACAGGGCAGGAGGGGGCCCAGCATTTT. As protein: CASSSLGTGQEGAQHF.

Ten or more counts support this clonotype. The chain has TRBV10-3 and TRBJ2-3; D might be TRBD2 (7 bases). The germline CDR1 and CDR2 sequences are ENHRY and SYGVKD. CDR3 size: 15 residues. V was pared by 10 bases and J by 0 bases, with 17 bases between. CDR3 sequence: CATLVGGASTDTQYF. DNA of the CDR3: TGTGCCACCCTCGTTGGGGGGGCGAGCACAGATACGCAGTATTTT.

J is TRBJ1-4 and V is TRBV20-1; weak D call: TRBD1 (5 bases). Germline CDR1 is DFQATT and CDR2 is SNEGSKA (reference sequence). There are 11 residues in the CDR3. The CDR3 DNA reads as TGCGCCGGGGGGGAAGCGGAAAAACTGTTTTTT. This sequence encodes CAGGEAEKLFF.

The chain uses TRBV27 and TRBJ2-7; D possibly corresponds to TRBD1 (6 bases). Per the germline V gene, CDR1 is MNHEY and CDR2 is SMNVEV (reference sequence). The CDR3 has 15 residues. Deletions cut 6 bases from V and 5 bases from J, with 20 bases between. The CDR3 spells CASRAGQSLRDEQYV. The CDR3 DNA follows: TGTGCCAGCAGGGCCGGACAGTCTCTCCGCGACGAGCAGTACGTC.

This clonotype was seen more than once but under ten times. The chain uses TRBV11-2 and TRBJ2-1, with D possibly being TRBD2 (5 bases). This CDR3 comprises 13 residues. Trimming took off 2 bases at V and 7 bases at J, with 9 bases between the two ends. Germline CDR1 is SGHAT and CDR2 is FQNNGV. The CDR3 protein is CASSLSTGNEQFF. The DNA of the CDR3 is TGTGCCAGCAGCTTATCAACGGGGAATGAGCAGTTCTTC. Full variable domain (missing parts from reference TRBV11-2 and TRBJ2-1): EAGVAQSPRYKIIEKRQSVAFWCNPISGHATLYWYQQILGQGPKLLIQFQNNGVVDDSQLPKDRFSAERLKGVDSTLKIQPAKLEDSAVYLCASSLSTGNEQFFGPGTRLTVL.